The 19 T cell receptor beta chains listed next were all sequenced from one sample in a study of shared clonotypes between healthy human individuals. Profiling relied on immunoSEQ multiplex PCR, and the TCRdb table lists in-frame clones only, not all of them. The profile shows approximately 640,000 clones, about 90% of them singletons. The sequenced sample was memory CD8+ T cells from PBMCs. Subset meaning: CD45RO+ cells pooled with CCR7-negative TemRA cells. Every receptor here comes from a man aged 18 to 30 in good health. Some clones in this sample may be carry-over from other donors' samples.

The V gene is TRBV19, the J gene TRBJ2-5, with 7 bases matching TRBD2. Germline CDR1 LNHDA, CDR2 SQIVND (reference sequence). The trim removed 3 bases at V and 4 bases at J, leaving 8 bases unmatched. CDR3 length equals 15 residues. CDR3 DNA sequence: TGTGCCAGTAGTATCGGGTCCCTAGCGGCAGAGACCCAGTACTTC. Its translation is CASSIGSLAAETQYF.

This clone was counted only a few times. The chain combines TRBV4-1 with TRBJ1-5; TRBD1 agrees at 7 bases. Looked up from germline, CDR1 is MGHRA and CDR2 is YSYEKL. J lost 9 bases, V lost 3 bases, and 8 bases had no gene match. This CDR3 region has 14 residues. This CDR3 reads CASSQPGQLRPQHF. The CDR3 DNA reads TGCGCCAGCAGCCAGCCGGGACAGCTTCGGCCCCAGCATTTT.

The V call is TRBV14, the J call TRBJ1-1; 8 bases line up with TRBD1. CDR1 is SGHDN, CDR2 FVKESK, per germline. The CDR3 length is 17 residues. Trimming took 1 base from V and 0 from J; bases not matched to a gene: 7. CDR3 loop: CASSQAPRGRMNTEAFF. Here the CDR3 DNA reads TGTGCCAGCAGCCAAGCCCCCAGGGGGCGGATGAACACTGAAGCTTTCTTT.

J is TRBJ2-1 and V is TRBV10-3; D gene unclear. Germline CDR1 is ENHRY and CDR2 is SYGVKD. Trimming removed 0 bases from V and 14 bases from J, with 14 bases in between. The CDR3 length is 13 residues. In nucleotides, the CDR3 is TGTGCCATCAGTGAGTCAGCTCCTGTTATCGAGTTCTTC. Translating it yields CAISESAPVIEFF.

The V and J genes are TRBV7-8 and TRBJ1-2; a possible D gene is TRBD1 (6 bases). The length of the CDR3 is 15 residues. Germline V lookup: CDR1 SGHVS, CDR2 FQNEAQ. V dropped 5 bases and J dropped 8 bases, with 21 bases sitting between them. This CDR3 reads CASSPERGAIRGYTF. The CDR3, as DNA: TGTGCCAGCAGCCCCGAGAGGGGGGCGATTCGCGGCTACACCTTC.

The chain recombines TRBV7-8 with TRBJ1-5; 8 bases fit TRBD1. There are 20 residues in the CDR3. Germline CDR1 is SGHVS and CDR2 is FQNEAQ. Germline trimming cut 2 bases from V and 0 bases from J; bases unmatched to any gene: 15. CDR3 protein: CASSLRGQTGVWDSNQPQHF. The CDR3 DNA is TGTGCCAGCAGCTTAAGGGGCCAGACAGGGGTATGGGATAGCAATCAGCCCCAGCATTTT.

The rearrangement uses TRBV7-3 and TRBJ2-5, with a weak D call TRBD1 (6 bases). The CDR3 extends over 14 amino acids. V gave up 3 bases and J gave up 5 bases, with 13 bases separating them. The germline V gene has CDR1 SGHTA and CDR2 FQGTGA. This CDR3 reads CASSFTGQMETQYF. The DNA for the CDR3 is TGTGCCAGCAGCTTCACAGGGCAAATGGAGACCCAGTACTTC. Looking up the rest from reference TRBV7-3 and TRBJ2-5 gives the full variable domain: GAGVSQTPSNKVTEKGKYVELRCDPISGHTALYWYRQSLGQGPEFLIYFQGTGAADDSGLPNDRFFAVRPEGSVSTLKIQRTERGDSAVYLCASSFTGQMETQYFGPGTRLLVL.

J is TRBJ1-2 and V is TRBV7-9; D remains ambiguous. V was pared by 0 bases and J by 7 bases, with 15 bases between. CDR1 and CDR2 from the germline V gene are SEHNR and FQNEAQ (reference sequence). CDR3 length: 15 residues. The CDR3 sequence is CASSLALHGESGYTF. CDR3 sequence (DNA): TGTGCCAGCAGCTTAGCCTTGCATGGTGAGAGTGGCTACACCTTC.

The V and J genes are TRBV6-5 and TRBJ2-6; no clear D gene. Germline CDR1 and CDR2: MNHEY and SVGAGI. CDR3 length: 15 residues. The V gene lost 2 bases and the J gene lost 0 bases, with 5 bases spanning the gap. CDR3 protein: CASSYAGSGANVLTF. The CDR3 DNA sequence: TGTGCCAGCAGTTACGCAGGCTCTGGGGCCAACGTCCTGACTTTC.

The rearrangement uses TRBV6-5 and TRBJ1-2; possible D gene TRBD1, 5 bases. Germline V gene data show CDR1 as MNHEY and CDR2 as SVGAGI. The CDR3 is 13 residues long. V gave up 5 bases and J gave up 8 bases, with 15 bases separating them. CDR3 sequence: CASSMGQGGGYTF. DNA of the CDR3: TGTGCCAGCAGTATGGGGCAGGGTGGAGGCTACACCTTC.

The gene calls are TRBV13 and TRBJ2-7, with a possible D match to TRBD1 (5 bases). The CDR3 is 13 residues long. Per the germline V gene, CDR1 is PRHDT and CDR2 is FYEKMQ (reference sequence). V was pared by 0 bases and J by 5 bases, with 8 bases between. The CDR3 sequence is CASSLGRAHEQYF. CDR3 nucleotide sequence: TGTGCCAGCAGCTTAGGCAGGGCCCACGAGCAGTACTTC.

V gene TRBV25-1 combines with J gene TRBJ2-7, with a possible D match to TRBD1 (6 bases). Germline V gene lookup returns CDR1 MGHDK and CDR2 SYGVNS. The CDR3 contains 14 residues. Trimming removed 6 bases from V and 2 bases from J, with 14 bases in between. The CDR3 loop reads CASSEPGHPYEQYF. CDR3 bases: TGTGCCAGCAGCGAGCCGGGACACCCCTACGAGCAGTACTTC.

The chain couples TRBV30 to TRBJ2-7; 7 nucleotides align to TRBD1. The ends lost 2 bases at V and 0 bases at J; junction bases unmatched: 4. This CDR3 has 14 residues. The germline CDR1 and CDR2 sequences are GTSNPN and SVGIG (reference sequence). The CDR3 nucleotides are TGTGCCTGGAGTTTTGGGACAGCCTCCTACGAGCAGTACTTC. Its protein is CAWSFGTASYEQYF.

This chain joins TRBV4-2 and TRBJ2-1; D unclear. The germline V gene has CDR1 LGHNA and CDR2 YNFKEQ. The CDR3 length is 13 residues. Trimming left V 1 base short and J 7 bases short, with 8 bases between. CDR3 DNA: TGTGCCAGCAGCCAAGTGACGAAAAATGAGCAGTTCTTC. This codes for CASSQVTKNEQFF.

This chain links TRBV5-1 with TRBJ1-3; D is undetermined. Germline assignment: CDR1 SGHRS and CDR2 YFSETQ. The CDR3 totals 16 residues. The V gene lost 4 bases and the J gene lost 0 bases, with 14 bases spanning the gap. CDR3 sequence: CASSAGPRLSGNTIYF. The CDR3 region has the DNA TGCGCCAGCAGCGCCGGTCCTAGGCTCTCTGGAAACACCATATATTTT.

The CDR3 DNA is TGTGCCAGCAGCTTGATGGTAGTAGCGGAGGCAGATACGCAGTATTTT. It specifies CASSLMVVAEADTQYF. The genes are TRBV5-6 and TRBJ2-3; maybe TRBD2 (6 bases). This CDR3 is 16 amino acids long. V lost 1 base to trimming and J lost 4 bases, with 16 bases between them. CDR1 and CDR2 from the germline V gene are SGHDT and YYEEEE. Full variable domain (remainder filled in from reference TRBV5-6 and TRBJ2-3): DAGVTQSPTHLIKTRGQQVTLRCSPKSGHDTVSWYQQALGQGPQFIFQYYEEEERQRGNFPDRFSGHQFPNYSSELNVNALLLGDSALYLCASSLMVVAEADTQYFGPGTRLTVL.

This clone was observed once. The chain recombines TRBV27 with TRBJ2-7; TRBD2 agrees at 9 bases. The germline V gene has CDR1 MNHEY and CDR2 SMNVEV (reference sequence). The CDR3 runs to 14 residues. The V gene end was trimmed by 5 bases and the J gene end by 2 bases; junction bases not matched to a gene: 4. The CDR3 spells CASSRLAEAYEQYF. For the CDR3, the DNA is TGTGCCAGCAGTCGACTAGCGGAGGCCTACGAGCAGTACTTC.

This clone occurred once. The chain employs TRBV28 and TRBJ2-5, with no clear D. CDR3 size: 13 residues. Trimming took 1 base from V and 1 from J, leaving 4 bases between them. CDR1 is MDHEN, CDR2 SYDVKM, per germline. The CDR3: CASSLFLQETQYF. CDR3 coding DNA: TGTGCCAGCAGTTTATTCCTCCAAGAGACCCAGTACTTC.

This chain uses TRBV4-1 with TRBJ2-1, with 10 bases fitting TRBD2. V was clipped by 1 base and J by 4 bases; unmatched bases: 1. CDR3 length: 15 residues. CDR1 and CDR2 from the germline V gene are MGHRA and YSYEKL. The CDR3 DNA reads TGCGCCAGCAGCCAAGGAGCGGGAGGGTACAATGAGCAGTTCTTC. It specifies CASSQGAGGYNEQFF.